This T cell receptor beta chain was identified during a study of T cells in Graves' hyperthyroidism and ophthalmopathy. TCR beta CDR3 sequences were amplified from RNA transcripts. First-round RT-PCR of the TCR CDR3 relied on the HTBI primer set. TCRdb used MiXCR to reprocess the multiplex PCR reads, holding one entry per CDR3 protein. The sample records under 750,000 distinct CDR3 sequences, 18% being singletons. The source of this sequence is a woman aged 45-65 years with Graves' hyperthyroidism that later progressed to Graves' ophthalmopathy. What was sequenced was blood.

The CDR3 nucleotides are TGTGCCAGCAGTTTTTTGGTGCAAGGGGGAAACACCATATATTTT. It translates to CASSFLVQGGNTIYF. This sequence joins TRBV12-3 or TRBV12-4 and TRBJ1-3; D is unresolved. This CDR3 contains 15 residues. The germline V and J ends were trimmed by 3 bases and 4 bases, with 13 bases remaining between them.